These 6 T cell receptor beta chains were sequenced from one sample in a study of beta chain features in type 1 diabetes. Expressed TCRB transcripts were sequenced after all isolated RNA was converted to cDNA. Sequencing was performed with immunoSEQ multiplex PCR; in TCRdb, only in-frame clones are kept and a portion is missing. The table has 300,000 or so clones, approximately 12% seen once. For these receptors, no antigen is known. General study results and limits: Among all four CD4+ subsets, Type 1 diabetes patients had TCRB CDR3s that were moderately but significantly shorter.

What was sequenced was naive CD4+ T cells from blood. These receptors came from a woman aged 18 to 35 with type 1 diabetes.

The chain recombines TRBV5-4 with TRBJ2-5, with 13 bases that match TRBD2. The CDR3 is made up of 17 amino acids. The trim removed 4 bases at V and 5 bases at J, leaving 11 bases unmatched. Germline loops: CDR1 SGHNT, CDR2 YYREEE (reference sequence). The CDR3 region is CASSRTGLAGDSETQYF. CDR3 nucleotide sequence: TGTGCCAGCAGCCGTACAGGACTAGCGGGAGATTCGGAGACCCAGTACTTC.

The gene calls are TRBV7-3 and TRBJ2-1, with D uncertain. The CDR3 sequence is 13 residues long. V gave up 3 bases and J gave up 4 bases, with 7 bases separating them. Germline lookup yields CDR1 SGHTA and CDR2 FQGTGA. The CDR3 reads CASSFGGYNEQFF. CDR3 in DNA: TGTGCCAGCAGCTTCGGCGGTTACAATGAGCAGTTCTTC.

The V and J genes are TRBV30 and TRBJ2-7, with D uncertain. Trimming left V 0 bases short and J 6 bases short, with 6 bases between. The germline CDR1 and CDR2 sequences are GTSNPN and SVGIG (reference sequence). This CDR3 spans 11 amino acids. In nucleotides, the CDR3 is TGTGCCTGGAGTGTAGCAGGCGAGCAGTACGTC. It translates to CAWSVAGEQYV.

The table lists this clone with a few counts. The rearrangement links TRBV7-9 to TRBJ2-3; D is unclear. The CDR3 is made up of 13 amino acids. Germline CDR1 reads SEHNR; CDR2 reads FQNEAQ (reference sequence). Trimming removed 1 base at V and 10 bases at J, with 12 bases between. CDR3: CASSLDLRSAQYF. CDR3 DNA: TGTGCCAGCAGCTTAGACCTACGAAGTGCGCAGTATTTT.

A few counts support this clone. V gene TRBV27 combines with J gene TRBJ2-7; no clear D. The CDR3 runs to 12 residues. CDR1 and CDR2 (germline): MNHEY, SMNVEV (reference sequence). V lost 10 bases, J lost 3 bases, and 13 bases lay in between. CDR3 coding DNA: TGTGCCACCCGGTTCTCCCGCTACGAGCAGTACTTC. Its translation: CATRFSRYEQYF.

This chain joins TRBV11-3 and TRBJ1-1; 9 bases map to TRBD1. V lost 5 bases to trimming and J lost 1 base; unmatched junction nucleotides: 11. Germline CDR1 reads SGHNT; CDR2 reads YENEEA. The CDR3 is made up of 17 amino acids. CDR3 loop: CASSPVPGQGSNTEAFF. The CDR3 coding sequence is TGTGCCAGCAGCCCGGTCCCGGGACAGGGATCGAACACTGAAGCTTTCTTT. Complete variable domain (other parts from reference TRBV11-3 and TRBJ1-1): EAGVVQSPRYKIIEKKQPVAFWCNPISGHNTLYWYLQNLGQGPELLIRYENEEAVDDSQLPKDRFSAERLKGVDSTLKIQPAELGDSAVYLCASSPVPGQGSNTEAFFGQGTRLTVV.